The clone carrying this TCR beta chain has a count of ten or more. Using a J-beta primer mix together with a sample-barcoded 5' primer, a second PCR was run for about 7 to 12 cycles. MiXCR, applied by TCRdb to the 5' RACE reads, yields one record per CDR3 protein. The top ten clones hold about 3.9% of a sample with 500,000 to 650,000 distinct CDR3 sequences, about 27% of them seen once. The data belong to a study of blood T cells in healthy people across ages. Deletions cut 6 bases from V and 4 bases from J, with 9 bases between. This CDR3 comprises 12 residues. The same data also contributed to another study, on T cells of mothers and their children.

Sample: blood. This chain connects TRBV12-3 or TRBV12-4 to TRBJ2-5; D unclear. The sequence came from a boy aged 2 to 9 in good health. CDR3 in DNA: TGTGCCAGCAGACGATCGGGAGAGACCCAGTACTTC. It codes for CASRRSGETQYF.